Below are 14 T cell receptor beta chains sequenced from a single sample in a study of blood T cell repertoires in COVID-19. Here immunoSEQ multiplex PCR was the method, and the copy in TCRdb shows in-frame clones only, minus some. The profile covers roughly 330,000 clones, with roughly 87% appearing a single time and approximately 10% taken by the ten largest. Sequencing used peripheral blood. These receptors originate from a man aged 25-45 years with COVID-19, enrolled during active disease.

The chain combines TRBV15 with TRBJ1-3, with D uncertain. With 0 bases removed from V and 2 bases from J, the gap between germline ends came to 8 bases. Germline CDR1 and CDR2: LNHNV and YYDKDF (reference sequence). CDR3 length equals 15 residues. The CDR3 DNA follows: TGTGCCACCAGCAGAGATCCTAAAGCTGGAAACACCATATATTTT. It translates to CATSRDPKAGNTIYF.

The J gene is TRBJ2-5, the V gene TRBV18; D is possibly TRBD1 (7 bases). The CDR3 runs 17 residues. The V and J ends lost 4 bases and 2 bases respectively, with 20 bases between them. CDR1 and CDR2 from the germline V gene are KGHSH and LQKENI. Here the CDR3 reads CASSLRRAQGGQETQYF. The CDR3 region has the DNA TGTGCCAGCTCACTCCGACGGGCGCAGGGGGGTCAAGAGACCCAGTACTTC.

The DNA of the CDR3 is TGTGCCAGCAGCGTGGGTCCCGGGACAGGGAACAGCGGCTACACCTTC. Translating gives CASSVGPGTGNSGYTF. This chain connects TRBV9 to TRBJ1-2, with 9 bases identical to TRBD1. Germline CDR1 reads SGDLS; CDR2 reads YYNGEE. CDR3 length: 16 amino acids. Trimming cost V 2 bases and J 8 bases; bases outside gene matches: 13.

This chain joins TRBV19 and TRBJ1-1, with 7 bases fitting TRBD1. V shed 4 bases and J 6 bases; nucleotides not matched to a gene: 8. The CDR3 is 14 residues long. Looked up from germline, CDR1 is LNHDA and CDR2 is SQIVND (reference sequence). CDR3 residues: CASSTMGQIAEAFF. The CDR3 nucleotides read TGTGCCAGTAGTACTATGGGACAGATCGCTGAAGCTTTCTTT.

The rearrangement links TRBV5-5 to TRBJ2-3, with TRBD2 matching 9 bases. Trimming took 4 bases from V and 4 from J; bases not matched to a gene: 13. This CDR3 is 17 amino acids long. Germline loops: CDR1 SGHKS, CDR2 YYEKEE (reference sequence). Here the CDR3 reads CASSLTGSGSVADTQYF. The CDR3 DNA reads as TGTGCCAGCAGCCTCACAGGTAGCGGGAGTGTCGCAGATACGCAGTATTTT.

In its sample, this clone was seen a few times. The chain recombines TRBV27 with TRBJ2-5; no firm D call. The germline gives CDR1 MNHEY, CDR2 SMNVEV (reference sequence). V lost 4 bases and J 1 base, leaving 16 bases between the germline ends. The CDR3 is 16 residues long. The CDR3 loop reads CASSYQVPPFQETQYF. The CDR3 DNA reads TGTGCCAGCAGTTACCAGGTTCCGCCTTTCCAAGAGACCCAGTACTTC.

J is TRBJ1-2 and V is TRBV18; 7 nucleotides align to TRBD1. Trimming took 0 bases from V and 0 from J; bases not matched to a gene: 7. This CDR3 region has 17 residues. Germline CDR1 reads KGHSH; CDR2 reads LQKENI. Here the CDR3 DNA reads TGTGCCAGCTCACCACCGTATGGACAGGCCGCTAACTATGGCTACACCTTC. The encoded protein is CASSPPYGQAANYGYTF.

This rearrangement joins TRBV18 to TRBJ1-1; no definite D call. Trimming stripped 0 bases from V and 8 bases from J, with 7 bases between. CDR1 KGHSH and CDR2 LQKENI come from the germline V gene. The CDR3 totals 12 residues. The CDR3 DNA sequence: TGTGCCAGCTCACCACCGGGAGACGAAGCTTTCTTT. It specifies CASSPPGDEAFF. The entire variable domain, with the rest obtained from reference TRBV18 and TRBJ1-1, is as follows: NAGVMQNPRHLVRRRGQEARLRCSPMKGHSHVYWYRQLPEEGLKFMVYLQKENIIDESGMPKERFSAEFPKEGPSILRIQQVVRGDSAAYFCASSPPGDEAFFGQGTRLTVV.

The rearrangement links TRBV4-3 to TRBJ2-7; D ambiguous. The CDR3 consists of 14 residues. Germline lookup yields CDR1 LGHNA and CDR2 YSLEER. The ends were cut back, 3 bases at V and 6 bases at J, with 15 bases in the middle. In DNA form, the CDR3 reads TGCGCCAGCAGCCAGGAGAGTTTATCCCCCGAGCAGTACTTC. Translated, it gives CASSQESLSPEQYF.

The chain couples TRBV7-2 to TRBJ2-7; D possibly corresponds to TRBD2 (6 bases). Germline-derived CDR1 and CDR2 are SGHTA and FQGNSA. CDR3 size: 16 residues. V lost 3 bases and J 3 bases, leaving 18 bases between the germline ends. The CDR3 coding sequence is TGTGCCAGCAGCTTCGTTGGGGGAGGAGATAGCTACGAGCAGTACTTC. It codes for CASSFVGGGDSYEQYF.

The chain joins TRBV7-8 to TRBJ1-4; D unclear. Trimming shortened V by 5 bases and J by 0 bases, and 16 bases separated the two germline ends. Germline CDR1 is SGHVS and CDR2 is FQNEAQ. The CDR3 consists of 17 residues. The CDR3 loop is CASSPATGGATNEKLFF. The CDR3 nucleotides read TGTGCCAGCAGCCCAGCCACGGGAGGAGCAACTAATGAAAAACTGTTTTTT.

V gene TRBV28 combines with J gene TRBJ2-7; D perhaps matches TRBD1 (6 bases). CDR1 is MDHEN and CDR2 is SYDVKM in the germline V gene. The CDR3 is made up of 14 amino acids. Trimming left V 7 bases short and J 8 bases short, with 21 bases between. CDR3 region: CASTLDRRPSQQYF. DNA for the CDR3: TGTGCCAGCACCCTAGACAGGAGACCCTCCCAGCAGTACTTC.

This chain links TRBV18 with TRBJ1-1; the match to TRBD1 covers 7 bases. The V segment lost 0 bases and the J segment 5 bases; nucleotides outside the gene matches: 3. The germline CDR1 and CDR2 sequences are KGHSH and LQKENI. This CDR3 region has 14 residues. The CDR3 DNA reads as TGTGCCAGCTCACCACCAGGGGGCGCGACTGAAGCTTTCTTT. This codes for CASSPPGGATEAFF.

This clone is a singleton in its sample. The V gene is TRBV7-2, the J gene TRBJ2-7; 13 bases fit TRBD2. The germline V gene has CDR1 SGHTA and CDR2 FQGNSA. J was trimmed by 4 bases and V by 1 base; bases with no gene match: 7. The CDR3 is 17 residues long. CDR3 nucleotide sequence: TGTGCCAGCAGCTTAGTCGCGGGGACTAGCGGGAAATACGAGCAGTACTTC. Protein: CASSLVAGTSGKYEQYF.